This T cell receptor (beta chain) stems from a study of blood T cell repertoires in COVID-19. Overall study: Samples came from the United States, Italy and Spain, spanning acute and convalescent COVID-19. From T cells, B-cell-depleted T cells, or PBMCs came the material, which was cDNA or gDNA.

Source study methods: Amplification of reference gene primers provided the estimated nucleated cell counts. Assay: immunoSEQ multiplex PCR; the TCRdb copy retains only in-frame clones and omits some. V and J calls and clone size are as listed in that table; D and trimming were resolved from the DNA. The table has around 100,000 clones, roughly 90% seen once. The CDR3 consists of 14 residues. Trimming left V 5 bases short and J 10 bases short, with 15 bases between. Germline loops: CDR1 MDHEN, CDR2 SYDVKM. This receptor was obtained from a human donor with active COVID-19. The donor label of this sample is uncertain. The sequenced sample was peripheral blood. The chain recombines TRBV28 with TRBJ1-6, with D hard to call. CDR3 protein: CASSPVLTESPLHF. The CDR3 bases are TGTGCCAGCAGTCCCGTACTTACTGAATCACCCCTCCACTTT.